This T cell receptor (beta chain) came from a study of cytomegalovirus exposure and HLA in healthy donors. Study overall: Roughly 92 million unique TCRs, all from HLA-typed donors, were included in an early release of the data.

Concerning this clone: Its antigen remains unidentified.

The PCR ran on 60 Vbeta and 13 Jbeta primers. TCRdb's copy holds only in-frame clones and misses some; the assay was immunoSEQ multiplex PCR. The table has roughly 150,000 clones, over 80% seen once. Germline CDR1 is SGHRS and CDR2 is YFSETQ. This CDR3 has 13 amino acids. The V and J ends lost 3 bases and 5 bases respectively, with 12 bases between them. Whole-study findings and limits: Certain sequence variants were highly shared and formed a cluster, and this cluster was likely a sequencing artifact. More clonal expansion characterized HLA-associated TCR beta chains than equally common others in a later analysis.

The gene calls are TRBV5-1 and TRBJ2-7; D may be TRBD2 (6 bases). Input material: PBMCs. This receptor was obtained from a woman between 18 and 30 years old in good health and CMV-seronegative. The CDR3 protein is CASSSGSFDEQYF. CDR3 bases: TGCGCCAGCAGCTCCGGGAGTTTCGACGAGCAGTACTTC.